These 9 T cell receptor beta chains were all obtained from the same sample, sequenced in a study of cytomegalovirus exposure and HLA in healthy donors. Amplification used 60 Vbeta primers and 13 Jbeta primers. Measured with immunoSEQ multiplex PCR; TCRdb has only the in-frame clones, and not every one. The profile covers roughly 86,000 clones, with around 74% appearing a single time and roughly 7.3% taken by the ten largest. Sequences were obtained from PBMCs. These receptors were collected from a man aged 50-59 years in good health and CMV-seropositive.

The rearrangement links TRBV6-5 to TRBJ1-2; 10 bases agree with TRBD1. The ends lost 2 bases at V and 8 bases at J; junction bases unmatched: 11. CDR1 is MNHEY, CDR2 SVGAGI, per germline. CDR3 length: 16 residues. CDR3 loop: CASSYEPTGTGEGYTF. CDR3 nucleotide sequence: TGTGCCAGCAGTTACGAGCCGACCGGGACAGGGGAGGGCTACACCTTC.

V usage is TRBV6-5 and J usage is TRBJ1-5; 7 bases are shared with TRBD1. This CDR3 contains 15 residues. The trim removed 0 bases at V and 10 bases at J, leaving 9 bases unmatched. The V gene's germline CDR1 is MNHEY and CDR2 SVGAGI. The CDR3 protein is CASSYSGQISDPQHF. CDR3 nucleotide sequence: TGTGCCAGCAGTTACTCGGGACAGATTTCGGACCCCCAGCATTTT.

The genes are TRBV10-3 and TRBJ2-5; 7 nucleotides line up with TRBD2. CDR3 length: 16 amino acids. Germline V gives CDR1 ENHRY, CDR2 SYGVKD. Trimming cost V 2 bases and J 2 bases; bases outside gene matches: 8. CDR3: CAISEPTAGVQETQYF. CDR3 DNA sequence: TGTGCCATCAGTGAGCCGACGGCGGGGGTTCAAGAGACCCAGTACTTC.

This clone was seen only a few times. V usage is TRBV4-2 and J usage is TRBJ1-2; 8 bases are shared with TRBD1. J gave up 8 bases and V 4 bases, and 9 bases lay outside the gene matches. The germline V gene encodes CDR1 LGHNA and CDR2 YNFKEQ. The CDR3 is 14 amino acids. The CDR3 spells CASSLPDRERGYTF. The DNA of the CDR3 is TGTGCCAGCAGCCTACCGGACAGGGAGAGGGGCTACACCTTC.

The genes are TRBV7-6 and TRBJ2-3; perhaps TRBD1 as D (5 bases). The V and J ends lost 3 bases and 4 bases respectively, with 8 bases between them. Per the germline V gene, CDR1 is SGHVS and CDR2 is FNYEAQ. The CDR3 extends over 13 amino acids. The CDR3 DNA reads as TGTGCCAGCAGCTTGGGCAGGGCAGATACGCAGTATTTT. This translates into CASSLGRADTQYF.

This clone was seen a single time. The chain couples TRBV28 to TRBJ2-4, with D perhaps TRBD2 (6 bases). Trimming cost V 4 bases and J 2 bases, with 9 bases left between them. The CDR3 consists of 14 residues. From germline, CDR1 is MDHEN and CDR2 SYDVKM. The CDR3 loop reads CASSYGGTKNIQYF. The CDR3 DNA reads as TGTGCCAGCAGTTACGGGGGAACCAAAAACATTCAGTACTTC.

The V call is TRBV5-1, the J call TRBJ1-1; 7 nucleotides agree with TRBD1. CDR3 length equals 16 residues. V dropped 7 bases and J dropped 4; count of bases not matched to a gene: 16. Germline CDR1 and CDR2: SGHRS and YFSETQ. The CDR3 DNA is TGCGCCAGCTCCCAGACAGGGCAATCGTTGGGCACTGAAGCTTTCTTT. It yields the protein CASSQTGQSLGTEAFF. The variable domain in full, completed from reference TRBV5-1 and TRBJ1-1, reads KAGVTQTPRYLIKTRGQQVTLSCSPISGHRSVSWYQQTPGQGLQFLFEYFSETQRNKGNFPGRFSGRQFSNSRSEMNVSTLELGDSALYLCASSQTGQSLGTEAFFGQGTRLTVV.

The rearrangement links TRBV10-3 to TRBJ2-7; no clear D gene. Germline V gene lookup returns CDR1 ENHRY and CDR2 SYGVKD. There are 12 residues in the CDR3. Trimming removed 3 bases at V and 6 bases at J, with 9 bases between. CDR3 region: CAISDQEGEQYF. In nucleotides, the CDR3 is TGTGCCATCAGTGACCAGGAAGGCGAGCAGTACTTC.

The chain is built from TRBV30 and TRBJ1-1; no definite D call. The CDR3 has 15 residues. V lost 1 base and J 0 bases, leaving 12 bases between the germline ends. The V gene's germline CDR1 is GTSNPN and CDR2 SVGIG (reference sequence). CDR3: CAWSARFLVNTEAFF. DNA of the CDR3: TGTGCCTGGAGTGCCAGGTTTTTGGTGAACACTGAAGCTTTCTTT.